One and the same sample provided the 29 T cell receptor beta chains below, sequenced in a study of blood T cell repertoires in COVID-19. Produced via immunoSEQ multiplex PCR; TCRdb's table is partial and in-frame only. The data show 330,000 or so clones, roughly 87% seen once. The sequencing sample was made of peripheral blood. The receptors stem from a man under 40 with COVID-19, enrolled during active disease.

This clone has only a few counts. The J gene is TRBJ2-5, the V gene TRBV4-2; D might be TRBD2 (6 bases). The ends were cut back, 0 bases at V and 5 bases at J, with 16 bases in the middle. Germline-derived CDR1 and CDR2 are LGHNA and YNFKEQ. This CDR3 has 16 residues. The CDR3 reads CASSQDGTGDVETQYF. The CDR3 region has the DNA TGTGCCAGCAGCCAAGATGGAACGGGAGATGTTGAGACCCAGTACTTC.

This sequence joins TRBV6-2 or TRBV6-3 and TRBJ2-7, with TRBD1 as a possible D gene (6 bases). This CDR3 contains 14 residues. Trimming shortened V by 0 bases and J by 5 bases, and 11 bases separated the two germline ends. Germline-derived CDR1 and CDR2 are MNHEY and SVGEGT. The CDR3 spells CASSYSFRGDEQYF. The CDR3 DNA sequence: TGTGCCAGCAGTTACTCATTCAGGGGTGACGAGCAGTACTTC.

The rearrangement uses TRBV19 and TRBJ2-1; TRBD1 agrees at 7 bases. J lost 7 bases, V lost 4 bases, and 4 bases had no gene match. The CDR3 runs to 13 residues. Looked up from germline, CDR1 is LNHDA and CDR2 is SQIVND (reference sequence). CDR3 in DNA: TGTGCCAGTAGTACGACAGGGAGAAATGAGCAGTTCTTC. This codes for CASSTTGRNEQFF.

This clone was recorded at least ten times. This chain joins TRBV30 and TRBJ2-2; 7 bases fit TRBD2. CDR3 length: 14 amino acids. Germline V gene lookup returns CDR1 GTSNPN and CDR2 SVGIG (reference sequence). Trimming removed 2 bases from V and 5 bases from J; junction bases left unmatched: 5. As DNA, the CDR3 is TGTGCCTGGAGTCGGGGAGGGGATACCGGGGAGCTGTTTTTT. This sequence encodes CAWSRGGDTGELFF.

This CDR3 is CASSGEDSTQGTAYEQYF. CDR3 coding DNA: TGTGCCAGCTCCGGGGAGGACTCCACTCAGGGCACTGCATACGAGCAGTACTTC. The chain employs TRBV18 and TRBJ2-7; tentatively, D is TRBD2 (6 bases). The germline gives CDR1 KGHSH, CDR2 LQKENI. CDR3 size: 18 residues. The V end lost 6 bases, the J end lost 4 bases, and 28 bases lay between the germline ends.

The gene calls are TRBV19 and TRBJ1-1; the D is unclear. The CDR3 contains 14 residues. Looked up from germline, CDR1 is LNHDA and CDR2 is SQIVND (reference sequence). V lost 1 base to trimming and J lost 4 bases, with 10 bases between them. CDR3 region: CASSIVADPTEAFF. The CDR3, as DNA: TGTGCCAGTAGTATAGTGGCGGATCCCACTGAAGCTTTCTTT.

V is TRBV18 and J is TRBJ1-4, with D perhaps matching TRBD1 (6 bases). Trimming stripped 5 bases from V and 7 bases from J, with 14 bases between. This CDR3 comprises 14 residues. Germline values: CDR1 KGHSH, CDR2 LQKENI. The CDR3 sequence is CASSYSGQSEKLFF. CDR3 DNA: TGTGCCAGCTCATACTCGGGACAAAGTGAAAAACTGTTTTTT.

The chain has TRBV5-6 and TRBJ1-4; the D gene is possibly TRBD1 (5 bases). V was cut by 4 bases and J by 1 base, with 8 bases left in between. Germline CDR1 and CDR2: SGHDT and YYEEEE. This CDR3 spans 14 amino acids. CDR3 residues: CASSPRVTNEKLFF. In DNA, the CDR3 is TGTGCCAGCAGCCCCAGGGTAACTAATGAAAAACTGTTTTTT.

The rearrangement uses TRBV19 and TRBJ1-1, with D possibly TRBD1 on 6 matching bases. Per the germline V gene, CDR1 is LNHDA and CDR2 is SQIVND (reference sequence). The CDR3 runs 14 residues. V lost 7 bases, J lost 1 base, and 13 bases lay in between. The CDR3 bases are TGTGCCAGTAAAATGGACAGTGGGAACACTGAAGCTTTCTTT. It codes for CASKMDSGNTEAFF.

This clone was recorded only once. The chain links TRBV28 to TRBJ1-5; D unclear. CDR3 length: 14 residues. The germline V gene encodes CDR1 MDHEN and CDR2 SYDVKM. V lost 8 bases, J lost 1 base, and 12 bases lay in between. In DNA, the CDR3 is TGTGCCAGCGTGCAGTCCTTAAGCAATCAGCCCCAGCATTTT. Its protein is CASVQSLSNQPQHF.

CDR3 DNA: TGTGCCACCAGCAGACAGGGGCGTCCGAACACCGGGGAGCTGTTTTTT. Translating gives CATSRQGRPNTGELFF. The chain recombines TRBV15 with TRBJ2-2; the D gene is possibly TRBD1 (6 bases). Germline CDR1 reads LNHNV; CDR2 reads YYDKDF (reference sequence). The ends were cut back, 2 bases at V and 0 bases at J, with 10 bases in the middle. The CDR3 extends over 16 amino acids.

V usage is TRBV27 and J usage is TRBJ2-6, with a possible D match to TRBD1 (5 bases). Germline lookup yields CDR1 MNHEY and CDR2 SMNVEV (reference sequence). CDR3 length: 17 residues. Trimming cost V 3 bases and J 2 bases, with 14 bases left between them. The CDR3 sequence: CASSFGQGEAGANVLTF. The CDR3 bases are TGTGCCAGCAGTTTCGGACAAGGAGAGGCTGGGGCCAACGTCCTGACTTTC.

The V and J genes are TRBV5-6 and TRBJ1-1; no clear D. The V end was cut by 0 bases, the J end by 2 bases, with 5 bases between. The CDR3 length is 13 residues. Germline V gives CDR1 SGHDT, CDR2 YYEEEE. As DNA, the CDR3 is TGTGCCAGCAGCTTGGCCAGTAACACTGAAGCTTTCTTT. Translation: CASSLASNTEAFF.

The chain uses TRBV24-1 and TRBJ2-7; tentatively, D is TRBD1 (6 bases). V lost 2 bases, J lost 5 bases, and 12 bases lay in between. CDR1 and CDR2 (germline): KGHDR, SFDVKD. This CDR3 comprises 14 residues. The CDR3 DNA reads TGTGCCACCAGTGATTCACAGGGAGTTGACGAGCAGTACTTC. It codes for CATSDSQGVDEQYF.

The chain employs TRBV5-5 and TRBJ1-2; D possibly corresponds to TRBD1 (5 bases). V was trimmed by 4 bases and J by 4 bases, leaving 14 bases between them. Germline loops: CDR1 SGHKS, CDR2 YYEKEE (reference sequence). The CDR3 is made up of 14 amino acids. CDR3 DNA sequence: TGTGCCAGCAGCCCCCCCAGGGACTCCTATGGCTACACCTTC. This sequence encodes CASSPPRDSYGYTF.

For the CDR3, the DNA is TGTGCCAGTAGTATTCAGTCCGGGAACCCTCAGCCCCAGCATTTT. Protein product: CASSIQSGNPQPQHF. This chain uses TRBV19 with TRBJ1-5; D ambiguous. CDR3 length: 15 amino acids. The V gene lost 3 bases and the J gene lost 6 bases, with 15 bases spanning the gap. CDR1 is LNHDA and CDR2 is SQIVND in the germline V gene (reference sequence). The entire variable domain, with the rest obtained from reference TRBV19 and TRBJ1-5, is as follows: DGGITQSPKYLFRKEGQNVTLSCEQNLNHDAMYWYRQDPGQGLRLIYYSQIVNDFQKGDIAEGYSVSREKKESFPLTVTSAQKNPTAFYLCASSIQSGNPQPQHFGDGTRLSIL.

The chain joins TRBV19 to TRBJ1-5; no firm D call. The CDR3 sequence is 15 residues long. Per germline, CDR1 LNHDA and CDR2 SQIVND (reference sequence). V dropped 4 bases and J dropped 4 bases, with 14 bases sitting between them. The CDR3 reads CASSTDGGLNQPQHF. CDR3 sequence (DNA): TGTGCCAGTAGTACGGACGGAGGCCTAAATCAGCCCCAGCATTTT.

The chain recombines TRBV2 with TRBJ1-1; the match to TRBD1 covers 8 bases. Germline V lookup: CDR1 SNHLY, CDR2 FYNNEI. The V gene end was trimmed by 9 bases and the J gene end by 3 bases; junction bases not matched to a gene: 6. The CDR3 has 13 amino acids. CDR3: CASTDRAYTEAFF. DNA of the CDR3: TGTGCCAGTACGGACAGGGCCTACACTGAAGCTTTCTTT.

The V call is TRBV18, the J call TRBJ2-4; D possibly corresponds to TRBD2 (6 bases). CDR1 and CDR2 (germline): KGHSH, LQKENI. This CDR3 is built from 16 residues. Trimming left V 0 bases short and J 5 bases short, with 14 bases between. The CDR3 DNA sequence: TGTGCCAGCTCACCACCACCCGGAGGGCTCGAAAACATTCAGTACTTC. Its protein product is CASSPPPGGLENIQYF.

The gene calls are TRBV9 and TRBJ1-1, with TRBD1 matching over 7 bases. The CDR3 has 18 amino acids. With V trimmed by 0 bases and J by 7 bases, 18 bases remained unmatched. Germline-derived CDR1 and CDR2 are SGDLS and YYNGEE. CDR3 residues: CASSVAAGGTMPQGEAFF. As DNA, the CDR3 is TGTGCCAGCAGCGTAGCGGCAGGGGGGACAATGCCACAAGGTGAAGCTTTCTTT.

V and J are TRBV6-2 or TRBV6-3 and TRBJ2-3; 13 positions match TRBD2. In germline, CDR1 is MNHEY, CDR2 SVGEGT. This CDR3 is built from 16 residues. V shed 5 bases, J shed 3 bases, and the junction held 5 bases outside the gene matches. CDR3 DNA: TGTGCCAGCAGTCGGACTAGCGGGGGAGGAACAGATACGCAGTATTTT. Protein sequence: CASSRTSGGGTDTQYF.

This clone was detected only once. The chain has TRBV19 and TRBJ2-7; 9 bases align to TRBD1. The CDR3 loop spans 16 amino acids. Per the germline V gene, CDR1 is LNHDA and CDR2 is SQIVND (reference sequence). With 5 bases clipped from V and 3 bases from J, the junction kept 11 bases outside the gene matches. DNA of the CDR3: TGTGCCAGTAGTCGCCCCGGGACAGGGAACTTCTACGAGCAGTACTTC. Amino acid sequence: CASSRPGTGNFYEQYF.

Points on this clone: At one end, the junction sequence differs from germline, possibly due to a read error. The CDR3 is CASSLALGQLVF. CDR3 bases: TGTGCCAGCAGCTTGGCCTTGGGCCAGCTTGTCTTC. The V call is TRBV5-6, the J call TRBJ1-2; D is unclear. CDR3 length: 12 amino acids. Germline lookup yields CDR1 SGHDT and CDR2 YYEEEE.

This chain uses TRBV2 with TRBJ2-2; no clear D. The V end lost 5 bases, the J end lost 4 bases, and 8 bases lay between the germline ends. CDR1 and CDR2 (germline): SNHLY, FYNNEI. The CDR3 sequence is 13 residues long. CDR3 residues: CASSSGSTGELFF. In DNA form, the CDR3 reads TGTGCCAGCAGTTCCGGGTCCACCGGGGAGCTGTTTTTT.

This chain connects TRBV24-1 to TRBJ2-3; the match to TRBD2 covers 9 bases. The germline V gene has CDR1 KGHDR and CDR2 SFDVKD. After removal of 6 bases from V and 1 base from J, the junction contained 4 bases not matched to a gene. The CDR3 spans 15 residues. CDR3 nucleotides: TGTGCCACCAGTTTTAGCGGGAGCGGCACAGATACGCAGTATTTT. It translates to CATSFSGSGTDTQYF.

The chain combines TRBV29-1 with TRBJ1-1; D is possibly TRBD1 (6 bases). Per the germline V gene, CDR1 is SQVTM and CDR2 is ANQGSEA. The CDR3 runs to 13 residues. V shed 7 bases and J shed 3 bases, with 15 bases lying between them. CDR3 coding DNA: TGCAGCGGCAAACAGGGATTGCACACTGAAGCTTTCTTT. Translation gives CSGKQGLHTEAFF.

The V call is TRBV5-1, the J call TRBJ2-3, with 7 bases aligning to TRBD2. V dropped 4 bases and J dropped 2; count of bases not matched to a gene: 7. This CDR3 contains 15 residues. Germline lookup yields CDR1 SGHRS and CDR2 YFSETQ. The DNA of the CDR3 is TGCGCCAGCAGCGGTGGTAGCGGGCACACAGATACGCAGTATTTT. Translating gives CASSGGSGHTDTQYF.

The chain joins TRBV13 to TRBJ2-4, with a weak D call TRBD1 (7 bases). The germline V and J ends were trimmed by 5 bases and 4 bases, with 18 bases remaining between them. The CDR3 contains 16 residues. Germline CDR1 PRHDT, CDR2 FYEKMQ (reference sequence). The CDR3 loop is CASSPRLGQEKNIQYF. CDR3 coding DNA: TGTGCCAGCAGCCCTCGACTAGGACAGGAGAAAAACATTCAGTACTTC.

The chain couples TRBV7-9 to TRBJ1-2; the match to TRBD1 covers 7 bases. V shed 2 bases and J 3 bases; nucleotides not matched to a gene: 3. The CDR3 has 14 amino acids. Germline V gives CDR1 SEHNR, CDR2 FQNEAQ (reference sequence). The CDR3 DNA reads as TGTGCCAGCAGCTTAAGGACAGGATACTATGGCTACACCTTC. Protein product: CASSLRTGYYGYTF.